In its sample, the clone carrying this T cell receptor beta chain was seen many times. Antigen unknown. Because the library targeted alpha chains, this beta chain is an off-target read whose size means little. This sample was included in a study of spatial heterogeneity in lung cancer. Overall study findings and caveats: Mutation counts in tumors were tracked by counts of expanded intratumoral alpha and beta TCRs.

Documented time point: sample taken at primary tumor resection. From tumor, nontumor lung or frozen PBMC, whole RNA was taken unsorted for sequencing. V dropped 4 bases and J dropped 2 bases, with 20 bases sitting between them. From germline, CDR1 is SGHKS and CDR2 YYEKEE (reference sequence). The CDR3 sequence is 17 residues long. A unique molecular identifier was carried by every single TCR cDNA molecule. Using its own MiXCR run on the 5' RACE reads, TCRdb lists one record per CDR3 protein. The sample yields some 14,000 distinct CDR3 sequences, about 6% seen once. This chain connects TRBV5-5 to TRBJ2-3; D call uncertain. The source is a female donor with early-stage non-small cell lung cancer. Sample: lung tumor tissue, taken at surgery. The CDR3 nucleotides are TGTGCCAGCAGCCAGAGACCTAATACCCTATCCACAGATACGCAGTATTTT. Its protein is CASSQRPNTLSTDTQYF.